What follows are 15 T cell receptor beta chains derived from one specimen sequenced in a study of CD8 T cells in ankylosing spondylitis. Study-wide results and caveats: Seemingly distinctive of ankylosing spondylitis blood was a TCR beta motif formed by eight highly homologous variants.

These TCRs' antigens remain unknown. Each CDR3 protein is one row after TCRdb ran MiXCR on the 5' RACE reads. The table records roughly 450,000 distinct CDR3 sequences, roughly 26% of them present only once. Sequencing was done on a sample of blood, either unsorted or a sorted T cell fraction (not recorded which). The receptors derive from a male donor with ankylosing spondylitis.

This clonotype was seen a handful of times. The chain uses TRBV20-1 and TRBJ1-6; D uncertain. The CDR3 is made up of 14 amino acids. V lost 6 bases to trimming and J lost 7 bases, with 16 bases between them. The V gene's germline CDR1 is DFQATT and CDR2 SNEGSKA (reference sequence). The CDR3 reads CSARRRALNSPLHF. In DNA form, the CDR3 reads TGCAGTGCCAGGAGGAGGGCCCTAAATTCACCCCTCCACTTT.

This clonotype was recorded a few times. The chain couples TRBV5-1 to TRBJ1-6; no definite D call. Germline CDR1 is SGHRS and CDR2 is YFSETQ. V was cut by 4 bases and J by 6 bases, with 14 bases left in between. CDR3 length: 15 amino acids. The DNA for the CDR3 is TGCGCCAGCAGCCCCTCGTCCGGGATTAATTCACCCCTCCACTTT. Encoded protein: CASSPSSGINSPLHF.

This clonotype has a handful of counts. The rearrangement links TRBV5-1 to TRBJ2-3; the D call may be TRBD1 or TRBD2 (6 bases each). This CDR3 contains 15 residues. Germline V gene sequence: CDR1 SGHRS, CDR2 YFSETQ. Trimming took 1 base from V and 3 from J, leaving 12 bases between them. CDR3: CASSLTGRSTDTQYF. CDR3 DNA: TGCGCCAGCAGCTTGACAGGGAGGAGTACAGATACGCAGTATTTT.

DNA for the CDR3: TGCAGTGCTAGTAGTGGGCTCCGGAATGAAAAACTGTTTTTT. Translated, it gives CSASSGLRNEKLFF. The chain uses TRBV20-1 and TRBJ1-4; no firm D call. Between the trimmed V and J ends, which lost 3 bases and 5 bases, there was a span of 13 bases. CDR1 is DFQATT and CDR2 is SNEGSKA in the germline V gene (reference sequence). The CDR3 length is 14 residues.

The V and J genes are TRBV28 and TRBJ2-7; TRBD1 or TRBD2 may be the D gene (5 bases each). V was trimmed by 0 bases and J by 0 bases, leaving 6 bases between them. The V gene's germline CDR1 is MDHEN and CDR2 SYDVKM. The CDR3 is 14 residues long. The CDR3 DNA reads TGTGCCAGCAGTTTATGGGGGACCTCCTACGAGCAGTACTTC. It translates to CASSLWGTSYEQYF. The whole variable domain, remainder taken from reference TRBV28 and TRBJ2-7, is DVKVTQSSRYLVKRTGEKVFLECVQDMDHENMFWYRQDPGLGLRLIYFSYDVKMKEKGDIPEGYSVSREKKERFSLILESASTNQTSMYLCASSLWGTSYEQYFGPGTRLTVT.

The chain links TRBV20-1 to TRBJ2-1, with TRBD2 identical over 7 bases. V lost 1 base and J lost 6; bases outside the gene matches: 3. Germline-derived CDR1 and CDR2 are DFQATT and SNEGSKA (reference sequence). This CDR3 spans 13 amino acids. This CDR3 reads CSARVGTINEQFF. In nucleotides, the CDR3 is TGCAGTGCTAGAGTGGGGACTATCAATGAGCAGTTCTTC.

V usage is TRBV6-1 and J usage is TRBJ1-4; D may be TRBD1 (6 bases). CDR1 is MNHNS and CDR2 is SASEGT in the germline V gene. Trimming pared 5 bases from V and 8 bases from J, leaving 18 bases between. This CDR3 has 15 residues. The CDR3 spells CASSRRTVLEEKLFF. The DNA of the CDR3 is TGTGCCAGCAGTAGGAGGACAGTGTTGGAAGAAAAACTGTTTTTT.

This clonotype turned up a few times. J is TRBJ2-1 and V is TRBV27; 8 bases fit TRBD2. CDR1 is MNHEY, CDR2 SMNVEV, per germline (reference sequence). The CDR3 has 17 amino acids. Losses at the gene ends were 4 bases for V and 9 bases for J; bases not matched to a gene: 17. CDR3 coding DNA: TGTGCCAGCAGTTCCGACAAAAGCGGGAGACGTCTGGGTGAGCAGTTCTTC. Its translation is CASSSDKSGRRLGEQFF.

This clonotype has more than one count but fewer than ten. The chain recombines TRBV7-8 with TRBJ2-1; 7 nucleotides agree with TRBD2. Germline CDR1 is SGHVS and CDR2 is FQNEAQ. V was pared by 7 bases and J by 4 bases, with 4 bases of the junction left unmatched. The CDR3 is 13 amino acids. The CDR3 bases are TGTGCCAGCATCCCCGGGAGGTACAATGAGCAGTTCTTC. Protein product: CASIPGRYNEQFF.

This clonotype was seen only a few times. This CDR3 is CASSSSGESGNTIYF. CDR3 DNA sequence: TGTGCCAGCAGCTCCAGCGGGGAATCTGGAAACACCATATATTTT. The chain employs TRBV9 and TRBJ1-3; D uncertain. The germline V gene has CDR1 SGDLS and CDR2 YYNGEE. Deletions cut 4 bases from V and 1 base from J, with 12 bases between. CDR3 length: 15 residues.

This clonotype showed up just a few times. The chain links TRBV10-3 to TRBJ2-7, with 11 positions matching TRBD2. CDR1 is ENHRY, CDR2 SYGVKD, per germline. J lost 5 bases, V lost 0 bases, and 12 bases had no gene match. There are 18 residues in the CDR3. The CDR3, as DNA: TGTGCCATCAGTGAGTCCGAACTAGCGGGAGTGCGGAGCCACGAGCAGTACTTC. Translating gives CAISESELAGVRSHEQYF.

This clonotype showed up just a few times. The chain is built from TRBV20-1 and TRBJ2-2; the D is unclear. V lost 1 base, J lost 4 bases, and 13 bases lay in between. The CDR3 has 15 amino acids. CDR1 is DFQATT and CDR2 is SNEGSKA in the germline V gene (reference sequence). The CDR3 bases are TGCAGTGCTAGAGTGGCGTCCCCGAGCACCGGGGAGCTGTTTTTT. This codes for CSARVASPSTGELFF.

The chain joins TRBV20-1 to TRBJ2-7; 7 bases line up with TRBD1. The junction had 16 bases not matched to a gene; V was cut back by 5 bases and J by 6 bases. The germline CDR1 and CDR2 sequences are DFQATT and SNEGSKA (reference sequence). The CDR3 extends over 15 amino acids. The DNA of the CDR3 is TGCAGTGCTTGGGTCCGGGTAGGGGGCTCTTCCGAGCAGTACTTC. Amino acid sequence: CSAWVRVGGSSEQYF.

The chain joins TRBV10-1 to TRBJ2-5; 9 bases map to TRBD1. CDR1 and CDR2 (germline): WNHNN, SYGVQD (reference sequence). The ends lost 3 bases at V and 4 bases at J; junction bases unmatched: 3. CDR3 length: 14 amino acids. The CDR3 nucleotides are TGCGCCAGCAGTGAAGGGACAGGGAGAGAGACCCAGTACTTC. It encodes CASSEGTGRETQYF.

V gene TRBV24-1 combines with J gene TRBJ2-1, with D possibly TRBD1 on 6 matching bases. The V gene's germline CDR1 is KGHDR and CDR2 SFDVKD. The CDR3 has 15 residues. V gave up 4 bases and J gave up 9 bases, with 18 bases separating them. CDR3 DNA sequence: TGTGCCACCAGTGAAGGGGGAATAGGGAGTAGTGAGCAGTTCTTC. Its protein product is CATSEGGIGSSEQFF.